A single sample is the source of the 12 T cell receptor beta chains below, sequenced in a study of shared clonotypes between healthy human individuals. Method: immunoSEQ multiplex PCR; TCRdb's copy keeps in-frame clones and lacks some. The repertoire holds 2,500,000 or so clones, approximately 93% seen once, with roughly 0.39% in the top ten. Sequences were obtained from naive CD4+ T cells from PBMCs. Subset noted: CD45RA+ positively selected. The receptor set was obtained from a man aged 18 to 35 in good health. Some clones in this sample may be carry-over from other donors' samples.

In DNA form, the CDR3 reads TGTGCCAGCAGCTTAATGGGGTCCTACAATGAGCAGTTCTTC. Its translation: CASSLMGSYNEQFF. The rearrangement joins TRBV7-3 to TRBJ2-1; no reliable D call. CDR3 size: 14 residues. V gave up 1 base and J gave up 1 base, with 5 bases separating them. From germline, CDR1 is SGHTA and CDR2 FQGTGA.

The CDR3 nucleotides read TGTGCCAGCAGCTTTTCGGGCCGGACCCGGGGAACAGATACGCAGTATTTT. Its protein is CASSFSGRTRGTDTQYF. The chain couples TRBV7-8 to TRBJ2-3; D might be TRBD2 (5 bases). The CDR3 contains 17 residues. CDR1 is SGHVS, CDR2 FQNEAQ, per germline. The V and J ends lost 3 bases and 3 bases respectively, with 19 bases between them.

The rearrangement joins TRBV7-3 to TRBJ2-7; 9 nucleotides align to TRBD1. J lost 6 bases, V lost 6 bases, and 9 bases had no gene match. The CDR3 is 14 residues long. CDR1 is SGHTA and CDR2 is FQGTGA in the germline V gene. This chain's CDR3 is CASRPTGGEGEQYF. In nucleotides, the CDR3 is TGTGCCAGCAGGCCCACAGGGGGCGAGGGCGAGCAGTACTTC.

CDR3: CASSMGRELYNEQFF. The CDR3 DNA follows: TGTGCCAGTAGTATGGGGCGGGAGCTCTACAATGAGCAGTTCTTC. The V gene is TRBV19, the J gene TRBJ2-1, with 7 positions matching TRBD2. The V gene's germline CDR1 is LNHDA and CDR2 SQIVND (reference sequence). V was clipped by 3 bases and J by 3 bases; unmatched bases: 5. The CDR3 totals 15 residues.

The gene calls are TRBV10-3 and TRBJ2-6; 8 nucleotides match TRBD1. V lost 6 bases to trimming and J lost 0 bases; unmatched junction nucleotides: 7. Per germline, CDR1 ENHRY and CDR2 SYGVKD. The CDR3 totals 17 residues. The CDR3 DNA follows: TGTGCCATCAGGGATGGACAGGGCGTCTCTGGGGCCAACGTCCTGACTTTC. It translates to CAIRDGQGVSGANVLTF.

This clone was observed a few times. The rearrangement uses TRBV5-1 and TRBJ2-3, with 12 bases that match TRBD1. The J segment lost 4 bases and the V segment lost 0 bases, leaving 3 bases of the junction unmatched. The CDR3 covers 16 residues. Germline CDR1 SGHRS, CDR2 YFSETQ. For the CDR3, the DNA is TGCGCCAGCAGCTTGGCCGGGACAGGGGGCGCAGATACGCAGTATTTT. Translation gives CASSLAGTGGADTQYF.

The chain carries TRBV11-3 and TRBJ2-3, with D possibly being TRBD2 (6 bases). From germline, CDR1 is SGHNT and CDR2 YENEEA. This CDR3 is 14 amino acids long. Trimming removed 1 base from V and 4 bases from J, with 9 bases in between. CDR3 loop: CASSLVSGADTQYF. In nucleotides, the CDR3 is TGTGCCAGCAGCTTAGTGTCGGGGGCAGATACGCAGTATTTT. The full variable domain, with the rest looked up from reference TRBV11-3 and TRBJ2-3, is EAGVVQSPRYKIIEKKQPVAFWCNPISGHNTLYWYLQNLGQGPELLIRYENEEAVDDSQLPKDRFSAERLKGVDSTLKIQPAELGDSAVYLCASSLVSGADTQYFGPGTRLTVL.

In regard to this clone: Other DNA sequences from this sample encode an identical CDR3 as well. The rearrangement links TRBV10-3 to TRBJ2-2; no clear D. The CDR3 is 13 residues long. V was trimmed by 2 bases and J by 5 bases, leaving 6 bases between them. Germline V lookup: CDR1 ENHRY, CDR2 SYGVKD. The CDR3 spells CAISEPSTGELFF. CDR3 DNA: TGTGCCATCAGTGAGCCCTCGACCGGGGAGCTGTTTTTT.

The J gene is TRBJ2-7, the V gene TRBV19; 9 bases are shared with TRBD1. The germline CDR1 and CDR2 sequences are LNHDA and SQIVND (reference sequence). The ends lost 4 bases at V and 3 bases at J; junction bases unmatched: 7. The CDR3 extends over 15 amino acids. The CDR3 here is CASSTTGQGSYEQYF. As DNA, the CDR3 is TGTGCCAGTAGTACAACGGGACAGGGAAGCTACGAGCAGTACTTC.

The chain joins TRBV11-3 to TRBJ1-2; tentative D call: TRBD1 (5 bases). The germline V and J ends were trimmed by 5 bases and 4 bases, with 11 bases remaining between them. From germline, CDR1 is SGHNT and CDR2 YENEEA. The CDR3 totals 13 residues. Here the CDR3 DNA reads TGTGCCAGCAGCCTTGCCGGGGGCTATGGCTACACCTTC. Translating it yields CASSLAGGYGYTF.

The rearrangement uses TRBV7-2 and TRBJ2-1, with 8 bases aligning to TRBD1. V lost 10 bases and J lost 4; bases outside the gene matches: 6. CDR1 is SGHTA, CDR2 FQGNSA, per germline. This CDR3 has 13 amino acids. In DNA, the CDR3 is TGTGCCACTGGGACAGGTTCTTACAATGAGCAGTTCTTC. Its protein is CATGTGSYNEQFF. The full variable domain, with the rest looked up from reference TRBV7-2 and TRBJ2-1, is GAGVSQSPSNKVTEKGKDVELRCDPISGHTALYWYRQSLGQGLEFLIYFQGNSAPDKSGLPSDRFSAERTGGSVSTLTIQRTQQEDSAVYLCATGTGSYNEQFFGPGTRLTVL.

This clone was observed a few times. CDR3 residues: CASSGTGVNTEAFF. The CDR3 DNA reads TGTGCCAGCAGCGGGACAGGGGTGAACACTGAAGCTTTCTTT. J is TRBJ1-1 and V is TRBV6-6, with 10 bases aligning to TRBD1. The CDR3 sequence is 14 residues long. V was clipped by 6 bases and J by 0 bases; unmatched bases: 1. Looked up from germline, CDR1 is MNHNY and CDR2 is SVGAGI (reference sequence).